The 15 T cell receptor beta chains in this list originate from one sample, sequenced in a study of T cell responses to AZD1222 COVID-19 vaccine. Repertoires were generated with immunoSEQ multiplex PCR, while TCRdb's copy carries only in-frame clones and drops some. The table has approximately 110,000 clones, more than 80% seen once. Sample: peripheral blood, taken 28 days after the second AZD1222 dose. The source of these receptors is an adult who received the AZD1222 COVID-19 vaccine.

This chain uses TRBV5-4 with TRBJ2-1; D unclear. V dropped 5 bases and J dropped 7 bases, with 16 bases sitting between them. This CDR3 has 14 residues. Germline V gene lookup returns CDR1 SGHNT and CDR2 YYREEE (reference sequence). The CDR3: CASSRVGYRNEQFF. The CDR3, as DNA: TGTGCCAGCAGTAGAGTAGGCTATAGGAATGAGCAGTTCTTC. The whole variable domain, filled in from reference TRBV5-4 and TRBJ2-1, reads ETGVTQSPTHLIKTRGQQVTLRCSSQSGHNTVSWYQQALGQGPQFIFQYYREEENGRGNFPPRFSGLQFPNYSSELNVNALELDDSALYLCASSRVGYRNEQFFGPGTRLTVL.

The chain joins TRBV11-2 to TRBJ1-1; D is undetermined. The V and J ends lost 8 bases and 1 base respectively, with 17 bases between them. The CDR3 length is 15 residues. Germline CDR1 is SGHAT and CDR2 is FQNNGV. For the CDR3, the DNA is TGTGCCAGCGCCATTGGGCAGGCGGCGAACACTGAAGCTTTCTTT. This translates into CASAIGQAANTEAFF.

The V call is TRBV30, the J call TRBJ1-1; the D gene is possibly TRBD1 (6 bases). This CDR3 contains 14 residues. Germline assignment: CDR1 GTSNPN and CDR2 SVGIG (reference sequence). Trimming removed 4 bases at V and 4 bases at J, with 16 bases between. The CDR3 loop reads CAWTRRDIVTEAFF. The CDR3 region has the DNA TGTGCCTGGACCCGCCGGGACATCGTCACTGAAGCTTTCTTT.

J is TRBJ1-2 and V is TRBV5-1, with D maybe TRBD1 (5 bases). The CDR3 runs 15 residues. V was shortened by 4 bases and J by 8 bases, with 21 bases between the two germline ends. Per the germline V gene, CDR1 is SGHRS and CDR2 is YFSETQ. The CDR3 region is CASSLGAGGLAGYTF. The CDR3 DNA reads as TGCGCCAGCAGCCTCGGGGCGGGGGGACTAGCGGGCTACACCTTC.

The chain links TRBV27 to TRBJ2-4; a weak D match, TRBD2 (7 bases). The germline V gene encodes CDR1 MNHEY and CDR2 SMNVEV (reference sequence). The CDR3 has 13 residues. The V gene lost 7 bases and the J gene lost 6 bases, with 13 bases spanning the gap. The CDR3 spells CASTGGLGNIQYF. The DNA for the CDR3 is TGTGCCAGCACCGGGGGGCTGGGAAACATTCAGTACTTC.

By frequency in the sample, this clone is medium-sized. The rearrangement links TRBV4-1 to TRBJ1-6; D not certain. V lost 8 bases and J 0 bases, leaving 20 bases between the germline ends. This CDR3 has 18 amino acids. Per germline, CDR1 MGHRA and CDR2 YSYEKL. CDR3 in DNA: TGCGCCAGCCGAGCCAAGATATCTGCGGTCTCCTATAATTCACCCCTCCACTTT. Translated: CASRAKISAVSYNSPLHF.

The V gene is TRBV12-3 or TRBV12-4, the J gene TRBJ1-1; possible D gene TRBD1, 5 bases. Trimming cost V 7 bases and J 9 bases, with 18 bases left between them. This CDR3 has 13 residues. This CDR3 reads CASTLVAGTQAFF. In DNA, the CDR3 is TGTGCCAGCACCCTGGTGGCCGGGACTCAAGCTTTCTTT.

The rearrangement joins TRBV5-1 to TRBJ1-5, with D hard to call. CDR3 length: 15 residues. Per the germline V gene, CDR1 is SGHRS and CDR2 is YFSETQ. Trimming stripped 0 bases from V and 2 bases from J, with 9 bases between. CDR3 DNA sequence: TGCGCCAGCAGCTTGGAAGGGATAGGCAATCAGCCCCAGCATTTT. Translated: CASSLEGIGNQPQHF.

The V gene is TRBV6-5, the J gene TRBJ2-5; D remains ambiguous. This CDR3 contains 13 residues. Per the germline V gene, CDR1 is MNHEY and CDR2 is SVGAGI. Trimming shortened V by 6 bases and J by 3 bases, and 11 bases separated the two germline ends. The CDR3: CASRLGGEETQYF. The CDR3 DNA follows: TGTGCCAGCAGGCTCGGCGGTGAAGAGACCCAGTACTTC.

V gene TRBV3-1 (or the pseudogene TRBV3-2) combines with J gene TRBJ1-2; perhaps TRBD1 as D (5 bases). The CDR3 loop spans 14 amino acids. The germline V and J ends were trimmed by 1 base and 10 bases, with 16 bases remaining between them. Germline V lookup: CDR1 LGHDT, CDR2 YNNKEL (reference sequence). The CDR3 sequence is CASSQAGGGAPYTF. For the CDR3, the DNA is TGTGCCAGCAGCCAAGCAGGCGGAGGGGCCCCCTACACCTTC.

The chain employs TRBV3-1 (or the pseudogene TRBV3-2) and TRBJ1-1; D is undetermined. Trimming removed 4 bases at V and 0 bases at J, with 12 bases between. The germline V gene encodes CDR1 LGHDT and CDR2 YNNKEL (reference sequence). This CDR3 comprises 15 residues. This CDR3 is CASSRSTTVNTEAFF. The DNA of the CDR3 is TGTGCCAGCAGCCGATCCACTACAGTGAACACTGAAGCTTTCTTT.

This clone was observed a handful of times. The chain uses TRBV28 and TRBJ1-1; TRBD1 might be the D (5 bases). Deletions cut 4 bases from V and 1 base from J, with 16 bases between. Germline V gene data show CDR1 as MDHEN and CDR2 as SYDVKM. The CDR3 is 16 amino acids. CDR3: CASSSSGRGPNTEAFF. The CDR3 region has the DNA TGTGCCAGCAGTTCATCCGGGAGGGGTCCGAACACTGAAGCTTTCTTT.

This clone was found a few times. DNA of the CDR3: TGTGCCTGTCACCGGGACAGGGGCCGCTCTGGGGCCAACGTCCTGACTTTC. It specifies CACHRDRGRSGANVLTF. The J gene is TRBJ2-6, the V gene TRBV30; 10 bases fit TRBD1. The ends lost 6 bases at V and 0 bases at J; junction bases unmatched: 8. The CDR3 spans 17 residues. Germline values: CDR1 GTSNPN, CDR2 SVGIG (reference sequence).

V and J are TRBV29-1 and TRBJ2-5; 7 positions agree with TRBD1. Germline V gene data show CDR1 as SQVTM and CDR2 as ANQGSEA. This CDR3 comprises 13 residues. The V segment lost 5 bases and the J segment 4 bases; nucleotides outside the gene matches: 7. CDR3 sequence (DNA): TGCAGCGTTATGCTGGCAGGGGGAGAGACCCAGTACTTC. Protein: CSVMLAGGETQYF.

The chain uses TRBV29-1 and TRBJ1-1, with D possibly TRBD1 on 6 matching bases. The V and J ends lost 5 bases and 4 bases respectively, with 17 bases between them. The germline V gene has CDR1 SQVTM and CDR2 ANQGSEA. This CDR3 region has 14 residues. The chain's CDR3 is CSVYGTKGGTEAFF. The CDR3, as DNA: TGCAGCGTTTACGGGACAAAGGGTGGCACTGAAGCTTTCTTT.